This T cell receptor beta chain was sequenced for a study of T cells in Graves' hyperthyroidism and ophthalmopathy. The CDR3 spans 11 residues. Germline V gene data show CDR1 as LGHNT and CDR2 as FRNRAP. V shed 2 bases and J shed 5 bases, with 3 bases lying between them. The study defined stable Graves' hyperthyroidism as no ophthalmopathy progression within 18 months. This sample holds PBMCs from around 9.9 ml fresh peripheral blood. The TCR beta CDR3 regions underwent amplification using RNA transcripts as the source. During a first-round RT-PCR of the TCR CDR3, the HTBI primer set was used. TCRdb ran MiXCR on the multiplex PCR reads and lists one entry per CDR3 protein. The repertoire consists of some 460,000 distinct CDR3 sequences, with approximately 14% occurring once and the leading ten covering 7.7%. This clonotype was recorded at least ten times. Its antigen is as yet unknown. The study's findings and limits: Blood held most thyroid clonotypes expanded above 0.001 frequency.

The chain couples TRBV12-5 to TRBJ2-5; no clear D. This receptor was taken from a young woman with Graves' hyperthyroidism. Input material: blood. CDR3 amino acids: CASGLPETQYF. CDR3 coding DNA: TGTGCTAGTGGTTTGCCGGAGACCCAGTACTTC.